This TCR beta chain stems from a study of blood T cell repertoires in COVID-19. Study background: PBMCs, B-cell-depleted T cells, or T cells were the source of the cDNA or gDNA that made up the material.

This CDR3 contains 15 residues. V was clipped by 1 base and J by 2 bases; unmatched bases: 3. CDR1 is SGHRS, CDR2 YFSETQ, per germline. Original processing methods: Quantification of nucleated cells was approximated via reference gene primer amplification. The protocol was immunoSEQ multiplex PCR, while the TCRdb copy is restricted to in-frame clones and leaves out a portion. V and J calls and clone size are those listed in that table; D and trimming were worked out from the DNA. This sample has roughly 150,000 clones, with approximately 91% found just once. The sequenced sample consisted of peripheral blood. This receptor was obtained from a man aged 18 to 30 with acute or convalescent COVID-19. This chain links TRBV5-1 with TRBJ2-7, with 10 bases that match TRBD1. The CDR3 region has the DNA TGCGCCAGCAGCTTGATAGGACAGGGGGCCTACGAGCAGTACTTC. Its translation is CASSLIGQGAYEQYF.